This entry concerns a single T cell receptor (beta chain). The CDR3 extends over 15 amino acids. Germline V CDR1 and CDR2: MNHEY, SVGAGI. V was clipped by 5 bases and J by 6 bases; unmatched bases: 8. The sample originates from a study of PD-L1 blockade in urothelial cancer. Study summary: Blood samples had a median of approximately 150,000 T cells.

Indicated time point: pretreatment peripheral blood. Measured with immunoSEQ multiplex PCR; TCRdb has only the in-frame clones, and not every one. The data contain approximately 56,000 clones, 65% to 90% of them seen just once; the ten biggest clones take up roughly 14%. The source of this sequence is a man between 65 and 85 years old with urothelial cancer. The sequencing here drew on PBMCs, taken around atezolizumab (anti-PD-L1) treatment. The rearrangement joins TRBV6-5 to TRBJ2-2; TRBD1 agrees at 8 bases. As DNA, the CDR3 is TGTGCCAGCAGTCCTGGGACAGGTGGCCCCGGGGAGCTGTTTTTT. As protein: CASSPGTGGPGELFF.